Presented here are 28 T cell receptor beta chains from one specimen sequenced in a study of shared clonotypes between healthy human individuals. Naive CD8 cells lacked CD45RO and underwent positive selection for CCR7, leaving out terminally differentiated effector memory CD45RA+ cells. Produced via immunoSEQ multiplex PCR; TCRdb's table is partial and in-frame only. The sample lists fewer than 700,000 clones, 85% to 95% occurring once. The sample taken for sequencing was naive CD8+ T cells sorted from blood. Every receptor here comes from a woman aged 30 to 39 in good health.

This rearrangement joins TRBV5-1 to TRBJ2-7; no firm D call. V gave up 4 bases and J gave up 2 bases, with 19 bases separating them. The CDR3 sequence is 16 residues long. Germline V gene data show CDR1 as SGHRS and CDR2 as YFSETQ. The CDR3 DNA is TGCGCCAGCAGCCCTCCGGCCTCGAGAGGTACCTACGAGCAGTACTTC. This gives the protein CASSPPASRGTYEQYF. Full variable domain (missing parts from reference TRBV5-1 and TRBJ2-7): KAGVTQTPRYLIKTRGQQVTLSCSPISGHRSVSWYQQTPGQGLQFLFEYFSETQRNKGNFPGRFSGRQFSNSRSEMNVSTLELGDSALYLCASSPPASRGTYEQYFGPGTRLTVT.

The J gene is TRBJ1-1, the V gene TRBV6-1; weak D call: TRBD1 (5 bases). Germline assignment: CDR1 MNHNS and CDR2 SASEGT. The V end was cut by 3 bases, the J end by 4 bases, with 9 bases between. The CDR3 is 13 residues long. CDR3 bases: TGTGCCAGCAGTGATGGGGGGTTCACTGAAGCTTTCTTT. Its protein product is CASSDGGFTEAFF.

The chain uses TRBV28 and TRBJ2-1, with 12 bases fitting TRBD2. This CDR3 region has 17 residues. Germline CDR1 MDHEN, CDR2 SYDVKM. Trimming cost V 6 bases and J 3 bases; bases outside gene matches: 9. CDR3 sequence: CASSPTPLAGGYNEQFF. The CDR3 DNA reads TGTGCCAGCAGCCCAACACCACTAGCGGGAGGCTACAATGAGCAGTTCTTC.

The CDR3 sequence: CASSPYGGNQPQHF. The CDR3 region has the DNA TGTGCCAGCAGCCCATATGGGGGCAATCAGCCCCAGCATTTT. The rearrangement uses TRBV5-5 and TRBJ1-5; no reliable D call. Germline loops: CDR1 SGHKS, CDR2 YYEKEE (reference sequence). The CDR3 contains 14 residues. V was clipped by 4 bases and J by 2 bases, with 10 bases between them.

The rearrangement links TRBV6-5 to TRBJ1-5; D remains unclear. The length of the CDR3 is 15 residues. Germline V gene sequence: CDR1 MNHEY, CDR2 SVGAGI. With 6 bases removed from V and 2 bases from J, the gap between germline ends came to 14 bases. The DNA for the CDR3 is TGTGCCAGCAGCCCCGACGGGAGTGGCAATCAGCCCCAGCATTTT. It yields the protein CASSPDGSGNQPQHF.

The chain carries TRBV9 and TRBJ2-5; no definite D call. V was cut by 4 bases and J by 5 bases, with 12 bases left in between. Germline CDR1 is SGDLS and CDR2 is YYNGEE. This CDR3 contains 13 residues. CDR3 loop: CASSSGVSETQYF. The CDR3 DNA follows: TGTGCCAGCAGCTCTGGGGTTTCGGAGACCCAGTACTTC.

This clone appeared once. The CDR3 sequence: CAWSVGDIGFTDTQYF. As DNA, the CDR3 is TGTGCCTGGAGTGTAGGTGACATAGGATTCACAGATACGCAGTATTTT. The rearrangement links TRBV30 to TRBJ2-3; D is uncertain. The CDR3 length is 16 residues. Germline values: CDR1 GTSNPN, CDR2 SVGIG (reference sequence). Trimming removed 0 bases from V and 2 bases from J, with 15 bases in between.

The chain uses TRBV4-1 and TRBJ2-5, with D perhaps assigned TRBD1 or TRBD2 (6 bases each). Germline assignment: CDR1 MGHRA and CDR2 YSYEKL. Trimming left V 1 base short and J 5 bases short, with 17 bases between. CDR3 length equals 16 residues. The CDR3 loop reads CASSQAIRGAGETQYF. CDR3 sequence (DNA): TGCGCCAGCAGCCAAGCAATCAGGGGCGCGGGGGAGACCCAGTACTTC.

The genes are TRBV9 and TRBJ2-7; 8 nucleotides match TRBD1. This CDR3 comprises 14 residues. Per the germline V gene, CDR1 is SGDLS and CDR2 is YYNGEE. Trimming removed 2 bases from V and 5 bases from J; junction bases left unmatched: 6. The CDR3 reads CASSVQGARDEQYF. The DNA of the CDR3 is TGTGCCAGCAGCGTCCAGGGGGCGAGGGACGAGCAGTACTTC.

The CDR3 here is CASGPYIFYEQYF. In nucleotides, the CDR3 is TGTGCCAGCGGGCCATACATATTCTACGAGCAGTACTTC. This chain connects TRBV28 to TRBJ2-7; D not resolved. The CDR3 spans 13 residues. CDR1 and CDR2 from the germline V gene are MDHEN and SYDVKM. Trimming took off 8 bases at V and 3 bases at J, with 14 bases between the two ends.

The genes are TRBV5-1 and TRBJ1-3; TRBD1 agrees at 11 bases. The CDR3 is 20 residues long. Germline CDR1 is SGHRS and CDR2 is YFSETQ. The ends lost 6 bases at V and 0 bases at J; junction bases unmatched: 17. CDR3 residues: CASKPHPGTGGLSSGNTIYF. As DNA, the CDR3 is TGCGCCAGCAAACCCCACCCGGGGACAGGGGGTCTGAGCTCTGGAAACACCATATATTTT.

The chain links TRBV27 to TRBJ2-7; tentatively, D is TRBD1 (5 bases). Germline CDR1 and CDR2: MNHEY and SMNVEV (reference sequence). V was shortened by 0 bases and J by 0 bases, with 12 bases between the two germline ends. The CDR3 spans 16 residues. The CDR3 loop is CASSLSARAISYEQYF. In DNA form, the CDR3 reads TGTGCCAGCAGTTTATCAGCCAGGGCGATCTCCTACGAGCAGTACTTC.

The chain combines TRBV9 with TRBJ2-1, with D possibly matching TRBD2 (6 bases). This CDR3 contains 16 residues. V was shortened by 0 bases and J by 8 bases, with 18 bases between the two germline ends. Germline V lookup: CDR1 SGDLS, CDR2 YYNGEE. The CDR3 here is CASSVGRDSPTHEQFF. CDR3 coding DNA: TGTGCCAGCAGCGTAGGGCGGGACTCCCCGACCCATGAGCAGTTCTTC. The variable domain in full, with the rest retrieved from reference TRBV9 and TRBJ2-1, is DSGVTQTPKHLITATGQRVTLRCSPRSGDLSVYWYQQSLDQGLQFLIQYYNGEERAKGNILERFSAQQFPDLHSELNLSSLELGDSALYFCASSVGRDSPTHEQFFGPGTRLTVL.

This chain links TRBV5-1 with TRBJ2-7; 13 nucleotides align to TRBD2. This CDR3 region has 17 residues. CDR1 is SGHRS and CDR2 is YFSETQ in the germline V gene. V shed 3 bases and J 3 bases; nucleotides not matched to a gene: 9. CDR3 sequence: CASSYGLAGVVVYEQYF. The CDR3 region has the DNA TGCGCCAGCAGCTATGGACTAGCGGGAGTGGTGGTCTACGAGCAGTACTTC. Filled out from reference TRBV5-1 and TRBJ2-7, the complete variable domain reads KAGVTQTPRYLIKTRGQQVTLSCSPISGHRSVSWYQQTPGQGLQFLFEYFSETQRNKGNFPGRFSGRQFSNSRSEMNVSTLELGDSALYLCASSYGLAGVVVYEQYFGPGTRLTVT.

The CDR3 region is CAWSVSLGSELFF. CDR3 coding DNA: TGTGCCTGGAGTGTGTCTTTAGGGTCGGAACTGTTTTTT. The chain carries TRBV30 and TRBJ1-4; D is ambiguous. V lost 0 bases and J lost 12, with 14 bases in between. The germline CDR1 and CDR2 sequences are GTSNPN and SVGIG (reference sequence). The CDR3 covers 13 residues.

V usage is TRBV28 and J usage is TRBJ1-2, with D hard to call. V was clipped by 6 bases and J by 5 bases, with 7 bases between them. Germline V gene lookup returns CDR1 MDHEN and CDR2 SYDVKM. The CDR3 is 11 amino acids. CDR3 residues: CASREGYGYTF. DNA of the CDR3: TGTGCCAGCAGGGAAGGGTATGGCTACACCTTC.

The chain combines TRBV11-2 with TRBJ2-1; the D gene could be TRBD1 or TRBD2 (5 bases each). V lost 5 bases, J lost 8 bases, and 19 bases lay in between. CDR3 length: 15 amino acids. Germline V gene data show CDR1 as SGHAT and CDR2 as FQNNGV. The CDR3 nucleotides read TGTGCCAGCAGCCCCGGGACCGCTTTGGGTCATGAGCAGTTCTTC. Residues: CASSPGTALGHEQFF.

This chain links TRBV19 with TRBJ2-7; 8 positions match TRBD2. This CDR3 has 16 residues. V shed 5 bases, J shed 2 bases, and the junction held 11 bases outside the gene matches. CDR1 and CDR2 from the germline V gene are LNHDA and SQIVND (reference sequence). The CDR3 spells CASSAWGREGAYEQYF. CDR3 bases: TGTGCCAGTAGTGCCTGGGGCCGGGAGGGCGCCTACGAGCAGTACTTC. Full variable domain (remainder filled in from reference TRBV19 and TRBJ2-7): DGGITQSPKYLFRKEGQNVTLSCEQNLNHDAMYWYRQDPGQGLRLIYYSQIVNDFQKGDIAEGYSVSREKKESFPLTVTSAQKNPTAFYLCASSAWGREGAYEQYFGPGTRLTVT.

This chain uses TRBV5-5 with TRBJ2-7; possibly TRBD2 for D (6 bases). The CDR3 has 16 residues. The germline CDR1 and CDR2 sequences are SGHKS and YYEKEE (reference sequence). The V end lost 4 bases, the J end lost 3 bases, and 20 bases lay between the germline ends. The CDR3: CASSVPLAVSNYEQYF. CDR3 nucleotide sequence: TGTGCCAGCAGCGTGCCACTAGCAGTATCGAACTACGAGCAGTACTTC.

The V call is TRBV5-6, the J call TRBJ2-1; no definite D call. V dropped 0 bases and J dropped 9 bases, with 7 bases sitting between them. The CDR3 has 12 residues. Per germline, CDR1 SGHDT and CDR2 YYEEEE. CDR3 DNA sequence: TGTGCCAGCAGCTTGGATTGGAGTGAGCAGTTCTTC. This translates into CASSLDWSEQFF.

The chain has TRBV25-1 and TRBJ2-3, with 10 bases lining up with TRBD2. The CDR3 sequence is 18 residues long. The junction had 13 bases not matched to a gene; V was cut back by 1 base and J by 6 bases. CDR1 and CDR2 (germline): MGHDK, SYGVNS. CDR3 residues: CASSEWLGTSAPEDTQYF. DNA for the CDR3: TGTGCCAGCAGTGAATGGTTGGGGACTAGCGCTCCGGAGGATACGCAGTATTTT.

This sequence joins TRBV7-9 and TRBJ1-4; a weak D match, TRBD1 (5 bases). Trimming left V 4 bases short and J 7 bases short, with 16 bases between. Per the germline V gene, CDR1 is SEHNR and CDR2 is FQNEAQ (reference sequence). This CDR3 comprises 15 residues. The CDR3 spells CASSYSGKQGEKLFF. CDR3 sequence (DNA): TGTGCCAGCAGCTACTCCGGGAAGCAGGGTGAAAAACTGTTTTTT.

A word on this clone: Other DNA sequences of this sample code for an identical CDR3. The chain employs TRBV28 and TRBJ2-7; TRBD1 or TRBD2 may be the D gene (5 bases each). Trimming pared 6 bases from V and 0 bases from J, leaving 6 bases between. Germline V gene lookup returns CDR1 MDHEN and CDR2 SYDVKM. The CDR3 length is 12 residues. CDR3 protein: CASRGDSYEQYF. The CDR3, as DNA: TGTGCCAGCAGGGGGGACTCCTACGAGCAGTACTTC. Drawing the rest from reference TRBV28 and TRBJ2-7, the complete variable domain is DVKVTQSSRYLVKRTGEKVFLECVQDMDHENMFWYRQDPGLGLRLIYFSYDVKMKEKGDIPEGYSVSREKKERFSLILESASTNQTSMYLCASRGDSYEQYFGPGTRLTVT.

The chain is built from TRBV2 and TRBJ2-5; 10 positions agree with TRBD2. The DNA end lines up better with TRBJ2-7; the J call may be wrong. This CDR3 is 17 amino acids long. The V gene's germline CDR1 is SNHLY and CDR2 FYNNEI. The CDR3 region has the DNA TGTGCCAGCAGTGAGTGGGCTAGCGGGAGTTCGACCTACGAGCAGTACTTC. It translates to CASSEWASGSSTYEQYF.

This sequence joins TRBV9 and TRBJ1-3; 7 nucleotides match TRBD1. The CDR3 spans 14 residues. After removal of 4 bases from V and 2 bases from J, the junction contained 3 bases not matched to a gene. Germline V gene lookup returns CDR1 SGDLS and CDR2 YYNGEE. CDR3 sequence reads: CASSPGTAGNTIYF. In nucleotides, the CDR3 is TGTGCCAGCAGCCCCGGGACAGCTGGAAACACCATATATTTT.

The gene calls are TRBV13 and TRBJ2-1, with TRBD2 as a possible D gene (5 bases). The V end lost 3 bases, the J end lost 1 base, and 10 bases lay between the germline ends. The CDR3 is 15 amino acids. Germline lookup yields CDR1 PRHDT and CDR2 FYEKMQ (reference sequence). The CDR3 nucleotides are TGTGCCAGCAGCTTCACTCTAGCATCCTACAATGAGCAGTTCTTC. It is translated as CASSFTLASYNEQFF.

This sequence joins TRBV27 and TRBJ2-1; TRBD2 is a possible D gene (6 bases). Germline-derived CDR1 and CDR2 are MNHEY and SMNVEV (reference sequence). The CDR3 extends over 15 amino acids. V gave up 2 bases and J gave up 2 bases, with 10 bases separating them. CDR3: CASSLGRGTYNEQFF. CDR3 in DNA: TGTGCCAGCAGTTTAGGGCGGGGAACCTACAATGAGCAGTTCTTC.

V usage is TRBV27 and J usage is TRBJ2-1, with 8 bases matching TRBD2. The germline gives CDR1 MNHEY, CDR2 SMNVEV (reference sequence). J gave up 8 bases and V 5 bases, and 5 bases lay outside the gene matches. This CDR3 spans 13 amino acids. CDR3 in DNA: TGTGCCAGCAGTCCTAGCGGGTCTGATGAGCAGTTCTTC. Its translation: CASSPSGSDEQFF.